The 13 T cell receptor beta chains below were found in one sample sequenced in a study of T cells after yellow fever vaccination. TCRdb re-derived calls from the 5' RACE reads in MiXCR, one entry per CDR3 protein. The table has some 560,000 distinct CDR3 sequences, roughly 21% seen once; the top ten hold roughly an eighth. Here the sequenced sample was PBMCs, taken 15 days after the yellow fever booster vaccination. Receptors were obtained from a young man who received the YFV17D yellow fever vaccine.

This chain uses TRBV6-1 with TRBJ1-4; possible D gene TRBD1, 5 bases. V was pared by 8 bases and J by 3 bases, with 10 bases between. This CDR3 spans 13 amino acids. Germline CDR1 and CDR2: MNHNS and SASEGT. The CDR3 nucleotides are TGTGCCAGCTCTGGCAGGGCTAATGAAAAACTGTTTTTT. It is translated as CASSGRANEKLFF.

This chain links TRBV6-6 with TRBJ1-4; a weak D match, TRBD1 (5 bases). The CDR3 has 13 residues. V was trimmed by 8 bases and J by 3 bases, leaving 10 bases between them. CDR1 MNHNY and CDR2 SVGAGI come from the germline V gene (reference sequence). CDR3 loop: CASLRGANEKLFF. CDR3 in DNA: TGTGCCAGCTTGAGGGGCGCTAATGAAAAACTGTTTTTT.

The chain is built from TRBV6-5 and TRBJ2-3; TRBD1 matches at 9 bases. The CDR3 is made up of 16 amino acids. Trimming took 4 bases from V and 4 from J; bases not matched to a gene: 9. Looked up from germline, CDR1 is MNHEY and CDR2 is SVGAGI. The CDR3 nucleotides are TGTGCCAGCAGTTGGGACCCGGGACAGGGAGCAGATACGCAGTATTTT. Translated: CASSWDPGQGADTQYF.

This CDR3 is CASSLAGGPTQYF. CDR3 nucleotide sequence: TGTGCCAGCAGCTTAGCGGGAGGGCCGACCCAGTACTTC. This chain uses TRBV5-6 with TRBJ2-5, with 10 bases aligning to TRBD2. J lost 7 bases, V lost 2 bases, and 2 bases had no gene match. The germline V gene encodes CDR1 SGHDT and CDR2 YYEEEE. The CDR3 sequence is 13 residues long.

In DNA, the CDR3 is TGTGCCAGCTCACCCGGGACTGGGGCCAACGTCCTGACTTTC. Translated, it gives CASSPGTGANVLTF. The chain couples TRBV18 to TRBJ2-6; a weak D match, TRBD2 (5 bases). V was cut by 3 bases and J by 2 bases, with 5 bases left in between. The germline V gene encodes CDR1 KGHSH and CDR2 LQKENI. This CDR3 has 14 residues.

The chain employs TRBV18 and TRBJ2-7; 7 bases match TRBD1. The CDR3 is 14 amino acids. V dropped 0 bases and J dropped 6; count of bases not matched to a gene: 5. Looked up from germline, CDR1 is KGHSH and CDR2 is LQKENI. The CDR3 loop is CASSPPGQRVEQYF. The CDR3 nucleotides read TGTGCCAGCTCACCACCGGGACAGAGGGTCGAGCAGTACTTC.

The table lists this clonotype with a few counts. This chain joins TRBV10-1 and TRBJ2-1, with D tentatively TRBD1 (6 bases). V lost 5 bases and J lost 10, with 15 bases in between. CDR3 length: 13 residues. The germline gives CDR1 WNHNN, CDR2 SYGVQD (reference sequence). The CDR3 region is CASSPDRPSEQFF. CDR3 sequence (DNA): TGCGCCAGCAGTCCTGACAGGCCCTCCGAGCAGTTCTTC.

V and J are TRBV6-1 and TRBJ2-7; a weak D match, TRBD1 (6 bases). The germline gives CDR1 MNHNS, CDR2 SASEGT. This CDR3 comprises 15 residues. V was shortened by 6 bases and J by 0 bases, with 15 bases between the two germline ends. The CDR3 bases are TGTGCCAGCAGGCCCCCGGGACACTTCTCCTACGAGCAGTACTTC. This sequence encodes CASRPPGHFSYEQYF.

This clonotype was counted a few times. The gene calls are TRBV6-1 and TRBJ2-4; the D gene is possibly TRBD2 (5 bases). The CDR3 runs to 12 residues. The germline CDR1 and CDR2 sequences are MNHNS and SASEGT. Deletions cut 8 bases from V and 9 bases from J, with 14 bases between. Here the CDR3 reads CASGPGSGIQYF. Written as DNA, the CDR3 is TGTGCCAGCGGTCCGGGCAGCGGCATTCAGTACTTC.

The V call is TRBV20-1, the J call TRBJ2-5; 7 bases match TRBD2. V was pared by 7 bases and J by 2 bases, with 4 bases of the junction left unmatched. CDR1 is DFQATT, CDR2 SNEGSKA, per germline (reference sequence). The CDR3 has 12 residues. The CDR3 bases are TGCAGTGGGGAGGGAGGGCAAGAGACCCAGTACTTC. Amino acids: CSGEGGQETQYF.

This clonotype was found a few times. The CDR3 sequence: CASSFSGSWSADTQYF. CDR3 bases: TGTGCCAGCAGCTTTAGCGGGTCCTGGTCCGCAGATACGCAGTATTTT. The rearrangement links TRBV5-6 to TRBJ2-3, with 7 bases identical to TRBD2. The CDR3 spans 16 residues. CDR1 SGHDT and CDR2 YYEEEE come from the germline V gene. V was pared by 2 bases and J by 4 bases, with 10 bases of the junction left unmatched.

The J gene is TRBJ2-7, the V gene TRBV20-1, with unresolved D. Trimming shortened V by 0 bases and J by 4 bases, and 10 bases separated the two germline ends. The CDR3 runs 13 residues. Germline V gene sequence: CDR1 DFQATT, CDR2 SNEGSKA (reference sequence). The CDR3 region is CSARDLRLYEQYF. CDR3 coding DNA: TGCAGTGCTAGAGATTTACGACTGTACGAGCAGTACTTC.

CDR3 nucleotides: TGTGCCAGCAGTAACGGACAGGGGACCTACGAGCAGTACTTC. This encodes CASSNGQGTYEQYF. The chain uses TRBV27 and TRBJ2-7, with 9 nucleotides matching TRBD1. The CDR3 totals 14 residues. Trimming at V came to 5 bases and at J to 2 bases, leaving 4 bases not matched to a gene. Germline V gene sequence: CDR1 MNHEY, CDR2 SMNVEV (reference sequence).